The rows below give T cell receptor beta chains drawn from one sample of a study of T-cell memory formation after mild COVID-19. TCRdb independently ran MiXCR on the 5' RACE reads; one entry per CDR3 protein. The sample includes hundreds of thousands of distinct CDR3 sequences, 18% seen only once; the top ten take approximately 12%. The sequenced material came from PBMCs or a T cell subset sorted from them (not recorded which). These receptors all come from an adult woman who had mild COVID-19 (a few samples of this study predate the infection). Cell type and time point are not known. CDR3s leave out the opening cysteine and the closing phenylalanine or tryptophan. The D gene is left open where the match is weak.

CDR3 protein: ASSLGIQAEQF
V gene: TRBV5-6
J gene: TRBJ2-1
CDR3 length: 11
D gene: .

CDR3 protein: ASSQMRQGGAF
V gene: TRBV3-1
J gene: TRBJ1-1
CDR3 length: 11
D gene: TRBD1

CDR3 protein: SVHPVGLDSTDTQY
V gene: TRBV29-1
J gene: TRBJ2-3
CDR3 length: 14
D gene: .

CDR3 protein: ASSVEGQGGYNEQF
V gene: TRBV9
J gene: TRBJ2-1
CDR3 length: 14
D gene: .

CDR3 protein: ASSQVRWPNTGELF
V gene: TRBV4-3
J gene: TRBJ2-2
CDR3 length: 14
D gene: .

CDR3 protein: SVVAGTYGYT
V gene: TRBV29-1
J gene: TRBJ1-2
CDR3 length: 10
D gene: .

CDR3 protein: ASSQDPQGGYGYT
V gene: TRBV4-3
J gene: TRBJ1-2
CDR3 length: 13
D gene: .

CDR3 protein: ASSPGPWTGEVTGNTIY
V gene: TRBV7-9
J gene: TRBJ1-3
CDR3 length: 17
D gene: TRBD1

CDR3 protein: ASSKQGSSYEQY
V gene: TRBV13
J gene: TRBJ2-7
CDR3 length: 12
D gene: TRBD1

CDR3 protein: ASSEWLAGGTTEQY
V gene: TRBV2
J gene: TRBJ2-7
CDR3 length: 14
D gene: TRBD2

CDR3 protein: ASSQAPRRSFSGANVLT
V gene: TRBV4-3
J gene: TRBJ2-6
CDR3 length: 17
D gene: .

CDR3 protein: ASSSRAGGNGELF
V gene: TRBV6-5
J gene: TRBJ2-2
CDR3 length: 13
D gene: TRBD2

CDR3 protein: ASSLQLAGAKNIQY
V gene: TRBV19
J gene: TRBJ2-4
CDR3 length: 14
D gene: TRBD2

CDR3 protein: ASSWGPQETQY
V gene: TRBV27
J gene: TRBJ2-5
CDR3 length: 11
D gene: .

CDR3 protein: ASSFIQNTEAF
V gene: TRBV12-3/TRBV12-4
J gene: TRBJ1-1
CDR3 length: 11
D gene: .

CDR3 protein: ASSQHSTYEQY
V gene: TRBV4-3
J gene: TRBJ2-7
CDR3 length: 11
D gene: .

CDR3 protein: ASGYQPQH
V gene: TRBV6-2/TRBV6-3
J gene: TRBJ1-5
CDR3 length: 8
D gene: .

CDR3 protein: ASSSGGNLLTEAF
V gene: TRBV5-1
J gene: TRBJ1-1
CDR3 length: 13
D gene: .

CDR3 protein: ASSQDLIRLTGSAQY
V gene: TRBV4-3
J gene: TRBJ2-7
CDR3 length: 15
D gene: TRBD1

CDR3 protein: ASSLATGLAEQF
V gene: TRBV12-3/TRBV12-4
J gene: TRBJ2-1
CDR3 length: 12
D gene: TRBD2

CDR3 protein: SARDRVLGQGAYGYT
V gene: TRBV20-1
J gene: TRBJ1-2
CDR3 length: 15
D gene: TRBD1

CDR3 protein: SVGAGTTDTQY
V gene: TRBV29-1
J gene: TRBJ2-3
CDR3 length: 11
D gene: .

CDR3 protein: ASSSGRAPDTQY
V gene: TRBV4-3
J gene: TRBJ2-3
CDR3 length: 12
D gene: TRBD2

CDR3 protein: ASSLAPLVREETQY
V gene: TRBV12-3/TRBV12-4
J gene: TRBJ2-5
CDR3 length: 14
D gene: .

CDR3 protein: ASSDGPRNEQF
V gene: TRBV6-2/TRBV6-3
J gene: TRBJ2-1
CDR3 length: 11
D gene: .

CDR3 protein: ASSLPPSAEAF
V gene: TRBV12-3/TRBV12-4
J gene: TRBJ1-1
CDR3 length: 11
D gene: .

CDR3 protein: ASGVESGPSNQPQH
V gene: TRBV2
J gene: TRBJ1-5
CDR3 length: 14
D gene: .

CDR3 protein: ASSSSGGADTQY
V gene: TRBV5-1
J gene: TRBJ2-3
CDR3 length: 12
D gene: TRBD2

CDR3 protein: SVDHRDPEAF
V gene: TRBV29-1
J gene: TRBJ1-1
CDR3 length: 10
D gene: .

CDR3 protein: ASSTGVRSYT
V gene: TRBV12-3/TRBV12-4
J gene: TRBJ1-2
CDR3 length: 10
D gene: TRBD1

CDR3 protein: AISGYTGDFTDTQY
V gene: TRBV10-3
J gene: TRBJ2-3
CDR3 length: 14
D gene: TRBD1

CDR3 protein: SAGGASNEQF
V gene: TRBV29-1
J gene: TRBJ2-1
CDR3 length: 10
D gene: TRBD2

CDR3 protein: ASSLSGAENIQY
V gene: TRBV4-1
J gene: TRBJ2-4
CDR3 length: 12
D gene: TRBD2

CDR3 protein: ASSALQRANTEAF
V gene: TRBV9
J gene: TRBJ1-1
CDR3 length: 13
D gene: .

CDR3 protein: ASSYSKDQPQH
V gene: TRBV6-5
J gene: TRBJ1-5
CDR3 length: 11
D gene: .

CDR3 protein: SVGRDNGYT
V gene: TRBV29-1
J gene: TRBJ1-2
CDR3 length: 9
D gene: .

CDR3 protein: ASSRPLDSGKNTDTQY
V gene: TRBV7-8
J gene: TRBJ2-3
CDR3 length: 16
D gene: TRBD2

CDR3 protein: ASSLGGAVASPLH
V gene: TRBV7-9
J gene: TRBJ1-6
CDR3 length: 13
D gene: .

CDR3 protein: ASSSPWTGDYEQY
V gene: TRBV7-2
J gene: TRBJ2-7
CDR3 length: 13
D gene: TRBD1

CDR3 protein: ASSGGDRRNEKLF
V gene: TRBV5-5
J gene: TRBJ1-4
CDR3 length: 13
D gene: TRBD1